A selection of T cell receptor beta chains follows, all from one sample in a study of identical twins. TCRdb fed the 5' RACE reads into MiXCR, producing one record per CDR3 protein. The sample shows around 490,000 distinct CDR3 sequences, roughly 13% of them seen only once. This sample was shared with a second study, whose subject was yellow fever vaccine responses in identical twins.

Material for sequencing was CD4+ T cells sorted from blood. These receptor sequences come from a woman in her late teens or twenties in good health. Both conserved end residues are part of each CDR3. The D gene is left open where the match is weak. Part of the rows lack a size; the others show once, few, many or a class for expanded clones.

J,size,V,D,DNA,CDR3
TRBJ2-7,few,TRBV5-1,-,TGCGCCAGCAGCTTGGGTGGCCCTCCCTACGAGCAGTACTTC,CASSLGGPPYEQYF
TRBJ2-5,once,TRBV20-1,TRBD2,TGCAGTGCTTTACCGGGACTAGCGGGGACTCAAGAGACCCAGTACTTC,CSALPGLAGTQETQYF
TRBJ2-3,few,TRBV29-1,TRBD2,TGCAGCGTTGTTAGGACTAGCGGGGCAGATACGCAGTATTTT,CSVVRTSGADTQYF
TRBJ2-2,-,TRBV7-9,-,TGTGCCAGCAGCTTATTTGCGACTATCGACGGGGAGCTGTTTTTT,CASSLFATIDGELFF
TRBJ2-3,-,TRBV10-3,TRBD1,TGTGCCATTACCGGGACAGGGGGCTTTGCAGATACGCAGTATTTT,CAITGTGGFADTQYF
TRBJ2-3,few,TRBV5-1,-,TGCGCCAGCAGCTTGGCCCGCAGGAACACAGATACGCAGTATTTT,CASSLARRNTDTQYF
TRBJ2-3,many,TRBV20-1,-,TGCAGTGCTAGAGATCGTCGCGGGGCTGGGTATACGCAGTATTTT,CSARDRRGAGYTQYF
TRBJ2-1,many,TRBV7-9,-,TGTGCCAGCAGCCCCAGCCGCGGAAATGAGCAGTTCTTC,CASSPSRGNEQFF
TRBJ1-4,few,TRBV29-1,-,TGCAGCGTTGCCAGTGGTGGGGAAAAACTGTTTTTT,CSVASGGEKLFF
TRBJ2-3,-,TRBV11-2,-,TGTGCCAGCAGCGACCGACAGGTTACAGATACGCAGTATTTT,CASSDRQVTDTQYF
TRBJ2-3,many,TRBV20-1,-,TGCAGTGCTAGACCCCACATCGCTCCCGCTAGCGTCCGCACAGATACGCAGTATTTT,CSARPHIAPASVRTDTQYF
TRBJ2-1,-,TRBV29-1,-,TGCAGCGTCCTCGGGCAGCTCAATGAGCAGTTCTTC,CSVLGQLNEQFF
TRBJ2-6,-,TRBV3-1,-,TGTGCCAGCAGCTTCCAGGGTAGGGCCAACGTCCTGACTTTC,CASSFQGRANVLTF
TRBJ2-5,-,TRBV7-2,TRBD1,TGTGCCAGCAGCTTATTCGGGACAGGGACCGCGGAGACCCAGTACTTC,CASSLFGTGTAETQYF
TRBJ2-5,few,TRBV20-1,TRBD2,TGCAGTGCTAGGGGTGGGGCGGGAGGAGGCCAAGAGACCCAGTACTTC,CSARGGAGGGQETQYF